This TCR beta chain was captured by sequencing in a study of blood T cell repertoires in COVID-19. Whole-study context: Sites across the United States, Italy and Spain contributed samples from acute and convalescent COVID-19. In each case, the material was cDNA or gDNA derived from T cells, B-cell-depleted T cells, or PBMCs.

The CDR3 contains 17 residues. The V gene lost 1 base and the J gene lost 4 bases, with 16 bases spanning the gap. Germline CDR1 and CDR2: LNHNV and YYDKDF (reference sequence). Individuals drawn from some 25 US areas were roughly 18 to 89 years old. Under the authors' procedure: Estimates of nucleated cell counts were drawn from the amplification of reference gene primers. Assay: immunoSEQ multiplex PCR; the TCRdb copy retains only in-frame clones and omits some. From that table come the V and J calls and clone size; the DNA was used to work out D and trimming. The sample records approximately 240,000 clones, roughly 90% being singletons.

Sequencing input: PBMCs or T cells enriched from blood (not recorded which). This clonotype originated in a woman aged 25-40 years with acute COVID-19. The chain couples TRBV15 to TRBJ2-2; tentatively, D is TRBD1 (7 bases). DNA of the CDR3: TGTGCCACCAGCAGAGCCGGAGGGACAGCGACCACCGGGGAGCTGTTTTTT. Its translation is CATSRAGGTATTGELFF.